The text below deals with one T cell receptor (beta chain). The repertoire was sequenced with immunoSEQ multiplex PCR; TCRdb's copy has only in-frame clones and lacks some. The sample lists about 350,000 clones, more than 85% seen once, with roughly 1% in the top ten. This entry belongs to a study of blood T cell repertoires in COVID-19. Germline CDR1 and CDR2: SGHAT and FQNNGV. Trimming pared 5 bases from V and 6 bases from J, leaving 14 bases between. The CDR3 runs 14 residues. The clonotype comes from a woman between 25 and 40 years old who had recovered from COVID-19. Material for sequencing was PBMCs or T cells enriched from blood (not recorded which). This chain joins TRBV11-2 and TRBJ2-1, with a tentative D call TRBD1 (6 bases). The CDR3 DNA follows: TGTGCCAGCAGCCTGGACAGTCTCCCCAATGAGCAGTTCTTC. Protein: CASSLDSLPNEQFF.